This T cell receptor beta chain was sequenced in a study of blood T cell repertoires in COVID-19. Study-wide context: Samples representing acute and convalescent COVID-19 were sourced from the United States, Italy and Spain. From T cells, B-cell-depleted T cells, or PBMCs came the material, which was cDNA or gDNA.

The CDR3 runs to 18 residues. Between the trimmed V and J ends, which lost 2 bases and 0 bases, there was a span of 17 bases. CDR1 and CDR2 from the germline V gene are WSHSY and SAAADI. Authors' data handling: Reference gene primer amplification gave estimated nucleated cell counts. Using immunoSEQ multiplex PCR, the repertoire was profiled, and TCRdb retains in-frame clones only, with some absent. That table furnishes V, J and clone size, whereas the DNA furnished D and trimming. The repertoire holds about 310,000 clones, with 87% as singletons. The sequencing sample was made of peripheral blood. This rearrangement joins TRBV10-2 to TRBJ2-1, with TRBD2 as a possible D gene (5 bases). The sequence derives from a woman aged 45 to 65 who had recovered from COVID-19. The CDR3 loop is CASSEPYDYLYSYNEQFF. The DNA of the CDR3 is TGCGCCAGCAGTGAGCCTTACGACTACCTCTACTCCTACAATGAGCAGTTCTTC.